This T cell receptor (beta chain) originates from a study of cytomegalovirus exposure and HLA in healthy donors. Germline CDR1 reads MNHEY; CDR2 reads SVGAGI. The CDR3 consists of 14 residues. In the PCR, 60 Vbeta and 13 Jbeta primers were used. The data were produced by immunoSEQ multiplex PCR, yet TCRdb's version contains in-frame clones alone and is incomplete. The table gives around 100,000 clones; the top ten clones make up about 6.8% of it. This receptor was taken from a man aged 35 to 55 in good health and CMV-seropositive. V and J are TRBV6-5 and TRBJ2-5, with 9 bases lining up with TRBD1. The assigned J gene may be wrong: the sequence end matches TRBJ2-7 better. The sequenced material came from PBMCs. CDR3 nucleotides: TGTGCCAGCAGTGCGGGACAGGGTCAGTACGAGCAGTACTTC. This gives the protein CASSAGQGQYEQYF.